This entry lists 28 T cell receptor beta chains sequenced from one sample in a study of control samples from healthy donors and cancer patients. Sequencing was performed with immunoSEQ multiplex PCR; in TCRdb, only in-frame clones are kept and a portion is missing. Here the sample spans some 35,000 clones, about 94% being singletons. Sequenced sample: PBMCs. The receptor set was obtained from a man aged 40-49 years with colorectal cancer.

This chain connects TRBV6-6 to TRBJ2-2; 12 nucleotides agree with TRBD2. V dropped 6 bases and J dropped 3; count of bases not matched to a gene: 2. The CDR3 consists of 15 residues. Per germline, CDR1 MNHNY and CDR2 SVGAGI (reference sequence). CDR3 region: CASRRTSGDTGELFF. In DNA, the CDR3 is TGTGCCAGCAGAAGGACTAGCGGGGACACCGGGGAGCTGTTTTTT.

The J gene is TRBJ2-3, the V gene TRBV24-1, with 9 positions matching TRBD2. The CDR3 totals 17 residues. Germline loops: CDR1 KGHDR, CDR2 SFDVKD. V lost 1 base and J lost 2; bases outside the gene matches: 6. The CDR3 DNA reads TGTGCCACCAGTGATTTACAAGCGGGGGGCTCCACAGATACGCAGTATTTT. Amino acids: CATSDLQAGGSTDTQYF.

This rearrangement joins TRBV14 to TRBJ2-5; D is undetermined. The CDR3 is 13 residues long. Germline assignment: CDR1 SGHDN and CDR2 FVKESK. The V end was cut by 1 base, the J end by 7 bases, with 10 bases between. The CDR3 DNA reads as TGTGCCAGCAGCCAAGGGGGTAAGGGGACCCAGTACTTC. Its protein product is CASSQGGKGTQYF.

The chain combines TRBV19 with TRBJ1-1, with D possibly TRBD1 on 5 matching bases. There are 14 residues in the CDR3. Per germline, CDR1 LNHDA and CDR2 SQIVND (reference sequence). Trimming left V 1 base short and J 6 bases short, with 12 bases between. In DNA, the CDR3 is TGTGCCAGTAGTATAGTCTCGGGGACGGCTGAAGCTTTCTTT. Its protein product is CASSIVSGTAEAFF.

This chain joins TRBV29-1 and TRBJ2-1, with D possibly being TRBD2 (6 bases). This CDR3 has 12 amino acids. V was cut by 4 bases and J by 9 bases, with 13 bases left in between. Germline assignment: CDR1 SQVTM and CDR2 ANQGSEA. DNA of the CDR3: TGCAGCGTTGGGGGGACTTCGGTTGAGCAGTTCTTC. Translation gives CSVGGTSVEQFF.

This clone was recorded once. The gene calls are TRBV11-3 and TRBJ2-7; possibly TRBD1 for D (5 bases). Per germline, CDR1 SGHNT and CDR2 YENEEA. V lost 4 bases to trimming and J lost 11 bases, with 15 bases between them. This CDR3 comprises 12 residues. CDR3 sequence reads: CASSSTSGIEYF. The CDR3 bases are TGTGCCAGCAGCTCCACCTCAGGGATTGAGTACTTC.

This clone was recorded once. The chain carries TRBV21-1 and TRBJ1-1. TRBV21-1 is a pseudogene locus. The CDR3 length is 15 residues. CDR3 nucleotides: TGTGCCAGCAGCAGGGTCTCGGGGGGAAACACTGAAGCTTTCTTT. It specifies CASSRVSGGNTEAFF.

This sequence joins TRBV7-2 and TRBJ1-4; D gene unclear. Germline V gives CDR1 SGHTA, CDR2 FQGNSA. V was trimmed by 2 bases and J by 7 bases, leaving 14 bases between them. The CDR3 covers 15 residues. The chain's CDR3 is CASSLTRSLSEKLFF. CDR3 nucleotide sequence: TGTGCCAGCAGCTTAACCCGGTCCCTTAGTGAAAAACTGTTTTTT.

The CDR3 DNA reads as TGTGCCAGCAGCCCGGGACTAGCGGGGGGCCCTAGCTCCTACGAGCAGTACTTC. Amino acid sequence: CASSPGLAGGPSSYEQYF. The gene calls are TRBV11-2 and TRBJ2-7, with TRBD2 matching 15 bases. The V segment lost 5 bases and the J segment 0 bases; nucleotides outside the gene matches: 8. This CDR3 has 18 amino acids. CDR1 is SGHAT, CDR2 FQNNGV, per germline. The variable domain in full, completed from reference TRBV11-2 and TRBJ2-7, reads EAGVAQSPRYKIIEKRQSVAFWCNPISGHATLYWYQQILGQGPKLLIQFQNNGVVDDSQLPKDRFSAERLKGVDSTLKIQPAKLEDSAVYLCASSPGLAGGPSSYEQYFGPGTRLTVT.

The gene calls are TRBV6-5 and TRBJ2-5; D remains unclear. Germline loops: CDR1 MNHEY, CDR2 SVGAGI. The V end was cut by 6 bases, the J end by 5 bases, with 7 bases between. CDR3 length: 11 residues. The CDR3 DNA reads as TGTGCCAGCAGCCATATGGAGACCCAGTACTTC. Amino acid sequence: CASSHMETQYF.

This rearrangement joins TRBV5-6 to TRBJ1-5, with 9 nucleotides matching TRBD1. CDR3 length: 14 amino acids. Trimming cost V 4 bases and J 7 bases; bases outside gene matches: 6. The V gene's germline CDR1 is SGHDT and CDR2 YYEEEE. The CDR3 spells CASSHGTGKQPQHF. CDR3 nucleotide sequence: TGTGCCAGCAGCCATGGGACAGGGAAACAGCCCCAGCATTTT. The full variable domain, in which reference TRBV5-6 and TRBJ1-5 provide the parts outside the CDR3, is DAGVTQSPTHLIKTRGQQVTLRCSPKSGHDTVSWYQQALGQGPQFIFQYYEEEERQRGNFPDRFSGHQFPNYSSELNVNALLLGDSALYLCASSHGTGKQPQHFGDGTRLSIL.

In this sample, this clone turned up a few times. Here the CDR3 DNA reads TGTGCCAGCAGCCCCCGACAGGGGGGTGTCAATGAGCAGTTCTTC. This codes for CASSPRQGGVNEQFF. The rearrangement links TRBV3-1 (or the pseudogene TRBV3-2) to TRBJ2-1, with 9 bases lining up with TRBD1. The V gene's germline CDR1 is LGHDT and CDR2 YNNKEL (reference sequence). The junction had 7 bases not matched to a gene; V was cut back by 4 bases and J by 6 bases. The CDR3 is made up of 15 amino acids.

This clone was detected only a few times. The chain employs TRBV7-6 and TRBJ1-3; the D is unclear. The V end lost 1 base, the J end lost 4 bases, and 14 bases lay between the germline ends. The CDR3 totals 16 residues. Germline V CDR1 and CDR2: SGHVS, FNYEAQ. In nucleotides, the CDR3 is TGTGCCAGCAGCTTAGGGGGAGGAGGTTCCGGAAACACCATATATTTT. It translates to CASSLGGGGSGNTIYF. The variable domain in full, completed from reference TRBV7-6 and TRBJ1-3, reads GAGVSQSPRYKVTKRGQDVALRCDPISGHVSLYWYRQALGQGPEFLTYFNYEAQQDKSGLPNDRFSAERPEGSISTLTIQRTEQRDSAMYRCASSLGGGGSGNTIYFGEGSWLTVV.

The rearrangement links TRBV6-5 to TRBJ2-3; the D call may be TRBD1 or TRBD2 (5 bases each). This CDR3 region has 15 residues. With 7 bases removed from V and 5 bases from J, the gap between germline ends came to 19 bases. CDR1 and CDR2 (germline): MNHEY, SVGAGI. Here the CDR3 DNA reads TGTGCCAGCAACCAGGGCAGGAGAGGGGAAGATACGCAGTATTTT. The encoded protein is CASNQGRRGEDTQYF.

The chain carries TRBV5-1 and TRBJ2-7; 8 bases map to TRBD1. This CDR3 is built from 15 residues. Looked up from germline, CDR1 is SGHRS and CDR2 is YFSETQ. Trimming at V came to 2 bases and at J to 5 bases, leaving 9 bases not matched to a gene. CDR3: CASSLWTGSIDEQYF. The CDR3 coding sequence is TGCGCCAGCAGCTTATGGACAGGGTCGATCGACGAGCAGTACTTC.

The DNA for the CDR3 is TGTGCCAGCTCACCAAGGGGTTTGGGGAACACTGAAGCTTTCTTT. This translates into CASSPRGLGNTEAFF. The chain carries TRBV18 and TRBJ1-1; D might be TRBD1 (5 bases). Looked up from germline, CDR1 is KGHSH and CDR2 is LQKENI. With 2 bases removed from V and 1 base from J, the gap between germline ends came to 11 bases. The CDR3 has 15 residues.

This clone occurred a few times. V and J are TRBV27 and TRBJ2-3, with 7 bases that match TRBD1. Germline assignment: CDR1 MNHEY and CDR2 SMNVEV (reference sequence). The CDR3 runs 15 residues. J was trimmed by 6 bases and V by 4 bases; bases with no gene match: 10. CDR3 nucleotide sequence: TGTGCCAGCAGTTCCCGGGACAGCCTCTTTGATACGCAGTATTTT. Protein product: CASSSRDSLFDTQYF.

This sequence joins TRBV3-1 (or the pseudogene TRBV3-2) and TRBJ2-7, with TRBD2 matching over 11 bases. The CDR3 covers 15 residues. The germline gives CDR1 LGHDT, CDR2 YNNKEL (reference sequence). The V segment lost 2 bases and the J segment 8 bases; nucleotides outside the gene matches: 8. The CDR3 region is CASSQKASGGSQQYF. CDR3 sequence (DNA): TGTGCCAGCAGCCAAAAGGCTAGCGGGGGGTCTCAGCAGTACTTC.

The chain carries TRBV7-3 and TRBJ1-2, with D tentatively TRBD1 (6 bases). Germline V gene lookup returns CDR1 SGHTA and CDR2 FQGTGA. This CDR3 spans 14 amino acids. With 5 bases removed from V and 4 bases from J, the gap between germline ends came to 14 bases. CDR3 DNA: TGTGCCAGCAGCACACAGGGTGGCGGCTATGGCTACACCTTC. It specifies CASSTQGGGYGYTF.

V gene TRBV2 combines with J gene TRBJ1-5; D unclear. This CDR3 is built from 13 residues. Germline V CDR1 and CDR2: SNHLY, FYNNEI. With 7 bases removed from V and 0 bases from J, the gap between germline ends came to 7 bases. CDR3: CASTELSNQPQHF. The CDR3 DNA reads TGTGCCAGCACGGAGCTTAGCAATCAGCCCCAGCATTTT.

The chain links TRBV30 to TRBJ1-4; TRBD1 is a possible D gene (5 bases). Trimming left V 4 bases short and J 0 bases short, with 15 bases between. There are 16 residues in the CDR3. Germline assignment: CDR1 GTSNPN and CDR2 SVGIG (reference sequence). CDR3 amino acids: CAWMRRGATTNEKLFF. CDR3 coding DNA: TGTGCCTGGATGCGGCGAGGGGCGACAACTAATGAAAAACTGTTTTTT.

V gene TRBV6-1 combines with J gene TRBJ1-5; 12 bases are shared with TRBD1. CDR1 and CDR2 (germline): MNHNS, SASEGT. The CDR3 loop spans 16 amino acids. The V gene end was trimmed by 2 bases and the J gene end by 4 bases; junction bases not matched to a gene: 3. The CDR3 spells CASSERGQGANQPQHF. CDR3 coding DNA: TGTGCCAGCAGTGAACGGGGACAGGGGGCGAATCAGCCCCAGCATTTT.

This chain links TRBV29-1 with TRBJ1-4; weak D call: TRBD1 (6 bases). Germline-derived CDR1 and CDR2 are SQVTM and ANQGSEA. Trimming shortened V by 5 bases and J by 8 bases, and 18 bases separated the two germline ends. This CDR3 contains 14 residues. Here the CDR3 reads CSVSQGRVGEKLFF. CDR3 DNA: TGCAGCGTTTCCCAGGGGAGGGTGGGCGAAAAACTGTTTTTT.

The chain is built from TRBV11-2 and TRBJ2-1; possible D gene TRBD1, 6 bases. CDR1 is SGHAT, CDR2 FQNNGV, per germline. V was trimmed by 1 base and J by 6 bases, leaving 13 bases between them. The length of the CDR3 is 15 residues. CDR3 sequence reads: CASSLGQGWVNEQFF. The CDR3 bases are TGTGCCAGCAGCTTAGGGCAGGGGTGGGTCAATGAGCAGTTCTTC.

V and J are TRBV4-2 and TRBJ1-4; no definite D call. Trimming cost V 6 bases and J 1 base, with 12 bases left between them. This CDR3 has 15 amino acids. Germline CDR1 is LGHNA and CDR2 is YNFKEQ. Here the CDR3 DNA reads TGTGCCAGCAGGCTACTGACGGAAACTAATGAAAAACTGTTTTTT. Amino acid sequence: CASRLLTETNEKLFF.

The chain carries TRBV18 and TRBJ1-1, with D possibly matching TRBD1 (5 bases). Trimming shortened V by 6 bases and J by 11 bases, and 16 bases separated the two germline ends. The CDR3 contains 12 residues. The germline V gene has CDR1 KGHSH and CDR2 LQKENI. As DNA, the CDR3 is TGTGCCAGCTCCCCAGGGCCAGGGTGGGCTTTCTTT. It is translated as CASSPGPGWAFF.

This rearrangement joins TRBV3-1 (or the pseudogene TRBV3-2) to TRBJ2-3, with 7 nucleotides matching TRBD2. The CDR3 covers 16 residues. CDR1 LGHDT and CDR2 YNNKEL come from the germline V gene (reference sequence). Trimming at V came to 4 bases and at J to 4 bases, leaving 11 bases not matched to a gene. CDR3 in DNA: TGTGCCAGCAGCCCCTTATCCAGCGGGGTTTCAGATACGCAGTATTTT. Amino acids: CASSPLSSGVSDTQYF.

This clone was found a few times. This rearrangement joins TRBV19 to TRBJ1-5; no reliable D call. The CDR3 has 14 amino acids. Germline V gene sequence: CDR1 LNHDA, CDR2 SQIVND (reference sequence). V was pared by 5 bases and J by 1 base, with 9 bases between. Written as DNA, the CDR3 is TGTGCCAGTAGTCCCCCAGGAAGCAATCAGCCCCAGCATTTT. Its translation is CASSPPGSNQPQHF.